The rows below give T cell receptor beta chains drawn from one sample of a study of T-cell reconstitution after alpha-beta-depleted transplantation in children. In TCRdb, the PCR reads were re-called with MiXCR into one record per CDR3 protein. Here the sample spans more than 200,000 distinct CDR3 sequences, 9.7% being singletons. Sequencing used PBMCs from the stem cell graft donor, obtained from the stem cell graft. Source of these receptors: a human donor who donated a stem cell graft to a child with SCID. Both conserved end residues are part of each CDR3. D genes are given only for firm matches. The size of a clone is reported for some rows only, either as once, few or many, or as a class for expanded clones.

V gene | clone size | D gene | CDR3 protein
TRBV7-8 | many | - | CASSPRESLNEKLFF
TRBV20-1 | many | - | CSATNREGFETQYF
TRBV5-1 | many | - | CASSRDGDYGYTF
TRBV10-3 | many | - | CAISGTGTTDTQYF
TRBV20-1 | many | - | CSARGGGETETYGNTIYF
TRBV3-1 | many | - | CASSHDRSSGANVLTF
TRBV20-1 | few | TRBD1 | CSAGQQGNNQPQHF
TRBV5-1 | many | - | CASSLEGLGETQYF
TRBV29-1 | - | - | CSSTTPGNTEAFF
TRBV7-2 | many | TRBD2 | CASSFGGGTDTQYF
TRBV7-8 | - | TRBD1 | CASSVLGGTGDNEQFF
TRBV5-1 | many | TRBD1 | CASTLEQGGRNEQFF
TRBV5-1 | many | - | CASSLSLGGTDTQYF
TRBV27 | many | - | CASRSGVTNEKLFF
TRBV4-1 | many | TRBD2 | CASSQGHGLAGGTDTQYF
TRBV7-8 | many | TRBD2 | CASSLSSGGADTQYF
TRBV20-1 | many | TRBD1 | CSARAGTGGNEQFF
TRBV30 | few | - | CAWSARGRLNTEAFF
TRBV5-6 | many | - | CASFALDRLNTEAFF
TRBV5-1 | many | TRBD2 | CASSFVRGGTDTQYF
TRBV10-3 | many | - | CAISGQINQPQHF
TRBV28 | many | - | CASSFEPGPVYEQYF
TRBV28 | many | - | CASSLRGGRRAEAFF
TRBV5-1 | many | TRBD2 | CASKLAGGPNEQFF
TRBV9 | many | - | CASSVESRGKETQYF
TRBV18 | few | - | CASSAPLKGFAFDEQFF
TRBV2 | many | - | CASSEPQGFRETQYF
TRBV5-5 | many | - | CASGRDQSYEQYF
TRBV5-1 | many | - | CASRPSGANYNEQFF
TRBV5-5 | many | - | CASSLGPSQPQHF
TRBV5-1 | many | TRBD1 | CASSNLQGAQETQYF
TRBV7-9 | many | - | CASSFSGVGYTF
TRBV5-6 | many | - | CASSASDWNTGELFF
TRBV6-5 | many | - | CASSYSPGRYSPLHF
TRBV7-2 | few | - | CASSSLRGGVETQYF
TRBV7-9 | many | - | CATPLASTDTQYF
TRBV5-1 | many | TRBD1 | CASSGGTGGAEQFF
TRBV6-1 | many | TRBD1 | CASTRQGPGGYTF
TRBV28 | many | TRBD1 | CASSLRDRGEQYF
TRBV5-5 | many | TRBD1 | CASSSTGGPHNEQFF